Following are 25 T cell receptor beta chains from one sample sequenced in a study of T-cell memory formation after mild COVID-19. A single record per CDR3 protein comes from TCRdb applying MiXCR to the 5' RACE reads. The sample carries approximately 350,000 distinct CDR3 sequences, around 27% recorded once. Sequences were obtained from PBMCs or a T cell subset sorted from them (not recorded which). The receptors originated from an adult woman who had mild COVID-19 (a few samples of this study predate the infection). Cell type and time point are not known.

The chain's CDR3 is CASSLPGGVYGYTF. The CDR3 nucleotides are TGTGCCAGCAGCCTTCCAGGGGGCGTCTATGGCTACACCTTC. V and J are TRBV9 and TRBJ1-2; TRBD1 agrees at 8 bases. The CDR3 contains 14 residues. Germline CDR1 reads SGDLS; CDR2 reads YYNGEE. With 4 bases clipped from V and 4 bases from J, the junction kept 6 bases outside the gene matches.

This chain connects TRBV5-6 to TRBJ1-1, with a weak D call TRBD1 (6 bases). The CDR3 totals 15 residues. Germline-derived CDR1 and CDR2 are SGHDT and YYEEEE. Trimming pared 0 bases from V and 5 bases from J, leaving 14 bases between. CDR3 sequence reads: CASSLGDIFRTEAFF. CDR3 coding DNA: TGTGCCAGCAGCTTGGGGGACATTTTTCGAACTGAAGCTTTCTTT. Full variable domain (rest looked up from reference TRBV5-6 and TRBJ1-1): DAGVTQSPTHLIKTRGQQVTLRCSPKSGHDTVSWYQQALGQGPQFIFQYYEEEERQRGNFPDRFSGHQFPNYSSELNVNALLLGDSALYLCASSLGDIFRTEAFFGQGTRLTVV.

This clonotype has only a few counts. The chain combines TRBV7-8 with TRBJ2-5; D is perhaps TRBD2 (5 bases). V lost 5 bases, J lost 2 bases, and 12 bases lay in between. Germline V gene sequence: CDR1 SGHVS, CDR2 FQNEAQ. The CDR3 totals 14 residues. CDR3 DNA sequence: TGTGCCAGCAGCCGGGGAATCAGGCAAGAGACCCAGTACTTC. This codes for CASSRGIRQETQYF.

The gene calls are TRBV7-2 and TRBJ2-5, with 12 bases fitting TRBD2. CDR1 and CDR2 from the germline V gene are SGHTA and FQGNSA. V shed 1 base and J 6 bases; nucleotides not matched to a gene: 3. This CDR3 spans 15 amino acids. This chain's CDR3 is CASSLVLAGGQTQYF. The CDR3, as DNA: TGTGCCAGCAGCTTAGTACTAGCGGGAGGTCAGACCCAGTACTTC.

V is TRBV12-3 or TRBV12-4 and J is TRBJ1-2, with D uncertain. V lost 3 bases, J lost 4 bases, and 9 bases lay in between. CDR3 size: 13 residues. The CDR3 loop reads CASSFGAIYGYTF. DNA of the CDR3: TGTGCCAGCAGTTTTGGAGCGATCTATGGCTACACCTTC.

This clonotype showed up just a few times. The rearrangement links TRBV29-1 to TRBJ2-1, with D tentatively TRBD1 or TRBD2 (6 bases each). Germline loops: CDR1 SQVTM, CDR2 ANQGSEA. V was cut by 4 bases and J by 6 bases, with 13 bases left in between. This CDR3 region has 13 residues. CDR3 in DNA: TGCAGCGTTGGGGGGGCGCCGTCCAATGAGCAGTTCTTC. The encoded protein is CSVGGAPSNEQFF.

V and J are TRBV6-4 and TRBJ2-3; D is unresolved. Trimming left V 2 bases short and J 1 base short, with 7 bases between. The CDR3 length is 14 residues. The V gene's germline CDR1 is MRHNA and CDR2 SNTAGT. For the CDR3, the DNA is TGTGCCAGCAGTGACGTTGCGGGCACAGATACGCAGTATTTT. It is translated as CASSDVAGTDTQYF.

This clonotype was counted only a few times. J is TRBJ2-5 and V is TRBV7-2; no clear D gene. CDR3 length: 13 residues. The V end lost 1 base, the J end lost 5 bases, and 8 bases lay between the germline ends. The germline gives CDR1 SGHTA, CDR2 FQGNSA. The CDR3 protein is CASSLGSRETQYF. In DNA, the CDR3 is TGTGCCAGCAGCTTAGGCTCACGGGAGACCCAGTACTTC.

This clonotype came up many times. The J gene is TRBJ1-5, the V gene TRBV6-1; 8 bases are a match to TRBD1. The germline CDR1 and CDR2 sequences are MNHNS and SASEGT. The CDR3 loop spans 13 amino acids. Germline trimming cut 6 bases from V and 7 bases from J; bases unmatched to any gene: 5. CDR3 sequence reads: CASSLQGGQPQHF. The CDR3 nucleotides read TGTGCCAGCAGCTTACAGGGGGGGCAGCCCCAGCATTTT.

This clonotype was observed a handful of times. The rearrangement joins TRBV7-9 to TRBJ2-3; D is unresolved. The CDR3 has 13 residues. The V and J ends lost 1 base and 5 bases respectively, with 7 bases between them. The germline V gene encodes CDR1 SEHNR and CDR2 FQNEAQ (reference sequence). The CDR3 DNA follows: TGTGCCAGCAGCTTAGGTGCAGAAGATACGCAGTATTTT. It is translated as CASSLGAEDTQYF.

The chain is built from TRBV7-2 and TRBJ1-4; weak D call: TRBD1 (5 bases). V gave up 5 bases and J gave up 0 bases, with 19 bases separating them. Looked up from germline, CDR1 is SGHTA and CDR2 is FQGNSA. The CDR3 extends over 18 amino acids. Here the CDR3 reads CASSQVGLGPATNEKLFF. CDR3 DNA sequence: TGTGCCAGCAGCCAAGTCGGTTTGGGGCCAGCAACTAATGAAAAACTGTTTTTT. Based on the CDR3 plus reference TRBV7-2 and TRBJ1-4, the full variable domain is GAGVSQSPSNKVTEKGKDVELRCDPISGHTALYWYRQSLGQGLEFLIYFQGNSAPDKSGLPSDRFSAERTGGSVSTLTIQRTQQEDSAVYLCASSQVGLGPATNEKLFFGSGTQLSVL.

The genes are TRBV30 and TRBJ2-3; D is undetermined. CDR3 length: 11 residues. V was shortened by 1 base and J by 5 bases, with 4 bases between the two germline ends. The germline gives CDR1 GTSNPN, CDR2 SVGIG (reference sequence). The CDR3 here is CAWSGIDTQYF. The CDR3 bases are TGTGCCTGGAGTGGCATAGATACGCAGTATTTT.

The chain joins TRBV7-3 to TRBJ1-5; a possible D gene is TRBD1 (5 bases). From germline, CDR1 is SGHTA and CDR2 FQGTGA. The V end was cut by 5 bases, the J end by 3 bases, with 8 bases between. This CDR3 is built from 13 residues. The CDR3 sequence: CASSQGTNQPQHF. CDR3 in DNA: TGTGCCAGCAGCCAAGGGACCAATCAGCCCCAGCATTTT.

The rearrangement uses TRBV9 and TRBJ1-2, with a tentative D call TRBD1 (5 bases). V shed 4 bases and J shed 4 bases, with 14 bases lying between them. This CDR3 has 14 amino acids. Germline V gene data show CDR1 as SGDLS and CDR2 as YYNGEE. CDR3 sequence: CASSSGRTLYGYTF. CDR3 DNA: TGTGCCAGCAGCTCAGGGCGGACGCTCTATGGCTACACCTTC. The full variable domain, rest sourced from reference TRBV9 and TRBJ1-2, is DSGVTQTPKHLITATGQRVTLRCSPRSGDLSVYWYQQSLDQGLQFLIQYYNGEERAKGNILERFSAQQFPDLHSELNLSSLELGDSALYFCASSSGRTLYGYTFGSGTRLTVV.

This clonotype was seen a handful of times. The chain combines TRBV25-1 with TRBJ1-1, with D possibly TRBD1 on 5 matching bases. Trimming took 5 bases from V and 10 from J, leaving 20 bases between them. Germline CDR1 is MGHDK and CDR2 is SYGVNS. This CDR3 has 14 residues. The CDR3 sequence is CASSKSGTGPTAFF. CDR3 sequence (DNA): TGTGCCAGCAGTAAATCCGGCACAGGCCCGACAGCTTTCTTT.

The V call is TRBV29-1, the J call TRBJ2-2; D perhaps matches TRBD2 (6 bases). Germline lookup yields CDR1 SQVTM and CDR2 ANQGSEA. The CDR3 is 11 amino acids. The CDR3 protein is CRSAGLGELFF. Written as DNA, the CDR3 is TGCAGAAGTGCGGGGCTCGGGGAGCTGTTTTTT.

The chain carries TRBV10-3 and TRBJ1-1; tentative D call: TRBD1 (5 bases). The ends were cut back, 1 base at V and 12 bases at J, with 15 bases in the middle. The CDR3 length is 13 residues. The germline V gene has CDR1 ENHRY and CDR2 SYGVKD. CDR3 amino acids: CAISEYEATGPFF. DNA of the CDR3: TGTGCCATCAGTGAGTATGAGGCTACGGGACCTTTCTTT.

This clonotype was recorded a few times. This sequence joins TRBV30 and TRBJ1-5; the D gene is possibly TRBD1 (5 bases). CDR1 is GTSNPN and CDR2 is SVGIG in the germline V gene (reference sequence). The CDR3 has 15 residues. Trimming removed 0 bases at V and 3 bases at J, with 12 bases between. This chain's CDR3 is CAWSVWGGINQPQHF. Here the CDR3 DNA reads TGTGCCTGGAGTGTATGGGGGGGAATCAATCAGCCCCAGCATTTT.

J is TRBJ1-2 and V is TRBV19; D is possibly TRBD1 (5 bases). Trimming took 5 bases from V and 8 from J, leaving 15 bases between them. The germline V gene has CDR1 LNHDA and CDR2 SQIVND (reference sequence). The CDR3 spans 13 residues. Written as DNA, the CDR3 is TGTGCCAGTAGTCCCTCGCCGGGGGACGGCTACACCTTC. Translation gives CASSPSPGDGYTF.

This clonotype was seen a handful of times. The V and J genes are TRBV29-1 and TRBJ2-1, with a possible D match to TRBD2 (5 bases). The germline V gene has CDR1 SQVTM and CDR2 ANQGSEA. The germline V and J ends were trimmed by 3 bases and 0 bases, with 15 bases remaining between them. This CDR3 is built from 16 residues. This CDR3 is CSVDQEALSSYNEQFF. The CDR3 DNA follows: TGCAGCGTTGATCAGGAGGCGTTGAGCTCCTACAATGAGCAGTTCTTC.

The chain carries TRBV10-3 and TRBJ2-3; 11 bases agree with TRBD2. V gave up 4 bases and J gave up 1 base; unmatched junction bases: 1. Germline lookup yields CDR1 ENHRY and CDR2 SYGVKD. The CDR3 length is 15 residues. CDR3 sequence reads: CAISGGLAGTDTQYF. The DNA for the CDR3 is TGTGCCATCAGTGGGGGACTAGCGGGCACAGATACGCAGTATTTT.

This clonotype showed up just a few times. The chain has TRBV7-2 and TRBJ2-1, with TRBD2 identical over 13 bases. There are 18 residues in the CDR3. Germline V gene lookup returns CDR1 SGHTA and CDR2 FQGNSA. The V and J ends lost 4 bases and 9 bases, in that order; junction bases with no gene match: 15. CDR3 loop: CASSSPGLAGRYTGEQFF. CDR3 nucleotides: TGTGCCAGCAGCTCGCCGGGACTAGCGGGAAGATATACTGGTGAGCAGTTCTTC.

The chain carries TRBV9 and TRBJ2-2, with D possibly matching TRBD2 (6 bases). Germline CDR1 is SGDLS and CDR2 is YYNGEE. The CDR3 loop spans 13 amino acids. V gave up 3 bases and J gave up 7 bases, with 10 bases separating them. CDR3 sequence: CASSGTNHGELFF. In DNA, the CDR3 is TGTGCCAGCAGCGGGACTAACCACGGGGAGCTGTTTTTT. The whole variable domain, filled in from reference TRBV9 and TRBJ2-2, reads DSGVTQTPKHLITATGQRVTLRCSPRSGDLSVYWYQQSLDQGLQFLIQYYNGEERAKGNILERFSAQQFPDLHSELNLSSLELGDSALYFCASSGTNHGELFFGEGSRLTVL.

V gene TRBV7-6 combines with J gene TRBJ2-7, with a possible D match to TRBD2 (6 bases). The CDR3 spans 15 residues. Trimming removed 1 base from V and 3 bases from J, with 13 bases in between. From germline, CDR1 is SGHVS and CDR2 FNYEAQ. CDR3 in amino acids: CASSLGGLAVYEQYF. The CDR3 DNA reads TGTGCCAGCAGCTTAGGAGGATTAGCGGTCTACGAGCAGTACTTC.

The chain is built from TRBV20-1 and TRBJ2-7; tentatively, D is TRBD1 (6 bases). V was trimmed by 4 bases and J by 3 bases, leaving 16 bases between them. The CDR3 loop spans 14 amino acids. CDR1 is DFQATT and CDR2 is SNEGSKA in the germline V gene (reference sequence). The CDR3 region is CSATLSTGYYEQYF. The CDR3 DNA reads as TGCAGTGCTACCCTCTCTACAGGGTACTACGAGCAGTACTTC.